These 26 T cell receptor beta chains were sequenced from one sample in a study of PD-L1 blockade in urothelial cancer. The assay was immunoSEQ multiplex PCR, and TCRdb's table has in-frame clones only and misses some. This table has 45,000 to 60,000 clones, 85% appearing once. The time point here: pretreatment peripheral blood. This material consisted of PBMCs, taken around atezolizumab (anti-PD-L1) treatment. All receptors derive from a man aged 70 or older with urothelial cancer.

This clone has just one count. The CDR3: CASSSGQGAYEQYF. CDR3 in DNA: TGCGCCAGCAGCAGCGGACAGGGGGCCTACGAGCAGTACTTC. This chain connects TRBV5-1 to TRBJ2-7; 10 nucleotides line up with TRBD1. CDR3 length: 14 amino acids. The germline gives CDR1 SGHRS, CDR2 YFSETQ. V shed 4 bases and J 2 bases; nucleotides not matched to a gene: 3.

V and J are TRBV27 and TRBJ2-2; D gene unclear. Trimming took off 5 bases at V and 3 bases at J, with 10 bases between the two ends. CDR3 length: 14 amino acids. Germline V gene sequence: CDR1 MNHEY, CDR2 SMNVEV (reference sequence). DNA of the CDR3: TGTGCCAGCAGTCTCCTACCATACACCGGGGAGCTGTTTTTT. It codes for CASSLLPYTGELFF.

This rearrangement joins TRBV6-5 to TRBJ2-7, with 8 bases aligning to TRBD2. Germline CDR1 and CDR2: MNHEY and SVGAGI. V shed 0 bases, J shed 3 bases, and the junction held 4 bases outside the gene matches. The CDR3 has 15 residues. In nucleotides, the CDR3 is TGTGCCAGCAGTTACTCTTGGCTAGCGGGCTACGAGCAGTACTTC. Protein: CASSYSWLAGYEQYF.

The genes are TRBV18 and TRBJ1-1; 7 nucleotides line up with TRBD1. CDR1 KGHSH and CDR2 LQKENI come from the germline V gene. This CDR3 is 14 amino acids long. The J segment lost 3 bases and the V segment lost 3 bases, leaving 4 bases of the junction unmatched. The CDR3 nucleotides read TGTGCCAGCTCACCCCGGGACAGTTACACTGAAGCTTTCTTT. It encodes CASSPRDSYTEAFF.

J is TRBJ2-7 and V is TRBV19, with TRBD1 matching 8 bases. The CDR3 has 12 amino acids. CDR1 is LNHDA, CDR2 SQIVND, per germline (reference sequence). The junction had 0 bases not matched to a gene; V was cut back by 4 bases and J by 4 bases. CDR3 DNA: TGTGCCAGTAGTAACAGGGGGTACGAGCAGTACTTC. The encoded protein is CASSNRGYEQYF. Full variable domain (rest looked up from reference TRBV19 and TRBJ2-7): DGGITQSPKYLFRKEGQNVTLSCEQNLNHDAMYWYRQDPGQGLRLIYYSQIVNDFQKGDIAEGYSVSREKKESFPLTVTSAQKNPTAFYLCASSNRGYEQYFGPGTRLTVT.

The genes are TRBV7-6 and TRBJ2-1; a possible D gene is TRBD2 (6 bases). Trimming pared 4 bases from V and 7 bases from J, leaving 20 bases between. The CDR3 runs 16 residues. Per germline, CDR1 SGHVS and CDR2 FNYEAQ. Written as DNA, the CDR3 is TGTGCCAGCAGCTCCGCGGGACTCCGAGGGTATAATGAGCAGTTCTTC. Translation: CASSSAGLRGYNEQFF.

The chain links TRBV5-1 to TRBJ1-1; D might be TRBD1 (5 bases). The CDR3 has 15 residues. From germline, CDR1 is SGHRS and CDR2 YFSETQ. V lost 5 bases and J 2 bases, leaving 16 bases between the germline ends. CDR3 nucleotide sequence: TGCGCCAGCAGTAATTCGCAGGGCCTAAACACTGAAGCTTTCTTT. Protein sequence: CASSNSQGLNTEAFF.

This chain connects TRBV2 to TRBJ2-4, with D perhaps TRBD2 (5 bases). Germline V gene data show CDR1 as SNHLY and CDR2 as FYNNEI. The CDR3 is 16 amino acids. The V gene lost 5 bases and the J gene lost 3 bases, with 17 bases spanning the gap. This CDR3 reads CASSLRRGVGKNIQYF. In DNA form, the CDR3 reads TGTGCCAGCAGTCTGAGACGGGGTGTGGGCAAAAACATTCAGTACTTC.

This chain uses TRBV7-3 with TRBJ2-1; TRBD2 aligns across 8 bases. Unmatched junction bases numbered 10, after V lost 5 bases and J lost 7 bases. The germline CDR1 and CDR2 sequences are SGHTA and FQGTGA. This CDR3 contains 15 residues. The chain's CDR3 is CASSPGAGGLNEQFF. DNA for the CDR3: TGTGCCAGCAGCCCCGGGGCGGGAGGTCTGAATGAGCAGTTCTTC.

The chain couples TRBV7-9 to TRBJ1-1, with D perhaps TRBD1 (5 bases). The V end was cut by 2 bases, the J end by 0 bases, with 13 bases between. CDR1 and CDR2 (germline): SEHNR, FQNEAQ (reference sequence). CDR3 length: 16 amino acids. This CDR3 is CASSLRGGTVNTEAFF. The CDR3 region has the DNA TGTGCCAGCAGCTTACGGGGGGGGACTGTGAACACTGAAGCTTTCTTT.

The count of this clone is one. V usage is TRBV28 and J usage is TRBJ2-3; 12 bases map to TRBD2. With 5 bases clipped from V and 0 bases from J, the junction kept 9 bases outside the gene matches. The germline V gene encodes CDR1 MDHEN and CDR2 SYDVKM. The CDR3 runs 18 residues. The CDR3 reads CASSMTSGSIGSTDTQYF. In DNA, the CDR3 is TGTGCCAGCAGTATGACTAGCGGGAGTATTGGAAGCACAGATACGCAGTATTTT.

The V and J genes are TRBV5-8 and TRBJ2-7; TRBD2 is a possible D gene (5 bases). CDR3 length: 14 residues. Trimming pared 4 bases from V and 3 bases from J, leaving 14 bases between. Germline V gene sequence: CDR1 SGHTS, CDR2 YDEGEE. The CDR3 coding sequence is TGTGCCAGCAGCCCAAGGACTGGGCTCTACGAGCAGTACTTC. This sequence encodes CASSPRTGLYEQYF.

This chain uses TRBV9 with TRBJ2-7; 7 positions agree with TRBD2. The CDR3 sequence is 15 residues long. Germline V gene lookup returns CDR1 SGDLS and CDR2 YYNGEE. The junction had 10 bases not matched to a gene; V was cut back by 4 bases and J by 3 bases. As DNA, the CDR3 is TGTGCCAGCAGCCCGGGGGGACTGGACTTCTACGAGCAGTACTTC. It encodes CASSPGGLDFYEQYF.

The rearrangement uses TRBV7-8 and TRBJ2-2; 9 bases agree with TRBD2. The V segment lost 5 bases and the J segment 7 bases; nucleotides outside the gene matches: 8. The CDR3 consists of 15 residues. CDR1 and CDR2 from the germline V gene are SGHVS and FQNEAQ. CDR3 sequence reads: CASSRGRARVGELFF. CDR3 nucleotide sequence: TGTGCCAGCAGCCGCGGGAGGGCCCGTGTCGGGGAGCTGTTTTTT.

The CDR3 DNA is TGCGCCAGCAGCTCCGTCCAGTACGAGCAGTACTTC. It yields the protein CASSSVQYEQYF. The chain is built from TRBV5-1 and TRBJ2-7, with D unclear. The length of the CDR3 is 12 residues. The germline gives CDR1 SGHRS, CDR2 YFSETQ. Between the trimmed V and J ends, which lost 3 bases and 4 bases, there was a span of 8 bases.

This clone appeared a few times. J is TRBJ2-1 and V is TRBV19, with TRBD1 matching over 8 bases. CDR3 length: 14 residues. Germline V gene lookup returns CDR1 LNHDA and CDR2 SQIVND (reference sequence). The V and J ends lost 7 bases and 6 bases, in that order; junction bases with no gene match: 8. The CDR3 DNA follows: TGTGCCAGTACTCCCGACAGGGGACGCAATGAGCAGTTCTTC. Encoded protein: CASTPDRGRNEQFF.

The chain employs TRBV27 and TRBJ2-1, with 9 bases aligning to TRBD2. Germline V gene lookup returns CDR1 MNHEY and CDR2 SMNVEV (reference sequence). The CDR3 is made up of 17 amino acids. Losses at the gene ends were 5 bases for V and 5 bases for J; bases not matched to a gene: 13. CDR3 sequence: CASSLIWTSELNNEQFF. The CDR3 nucleotides read TGTGCCAGCAGTCTAATATGGACTAGCGAGTTGAACAATGAGCAGTTCTTC.

The chain combines TRBV6-1 with TRBJ2-5; 8 bases are shared with TRBD1. The trim removed 7 bases at V and 1 base at J, leaving 5 bases unmatched. CDR1 MNHNS and CDR2 SASEGT come from the germline V gene. This CDR3 is 14 amino acids long. The CDR3 protein is CASTTGATQETQYF. The DNA of the CDR3 is TGTGCCAGCACGACAGGGGCCACCCAAGAGACCCAGTACTTC.

This sequence joins TRBV5-8 and TRBJ2-1, with D perhaps matching TRBD2 (5 bases). This CDR3 has 15 amino acids. Germline values: CDR1 SGHTS, CDR2 YDEGEE. Trimming removed 5 bases at V and 2 bases at J, with 14 bases between. The CDR3 nucleotides are TGTGCCAGCAGGGGATTGGACGGGACCTACAATGAGCAGTTCTTC. Translating it yields CASRGLDGTYNEQFF.

The chain has TRBV19 and TRBJ1-2; D might be TRBD1 (6 bases). CDR3 length: 16 residues. V lost 5 bases, J lost 4 bases, and 20 bases lay in between. The germline gives CDR1 LNHDA, CDR2 SQIVND (reference sequence). In DNA, the CDR3 is TGTGCCAGTAGTTTCGGACAGAGCCAACTTATCTATGGCTACACCTTC. This codes for CASSFGQSQLIYGYTF.

This clone is a singleton in its sample. This chain uses TRBV5-6 with TRBJ2-3; 10 nucleotides match TRBD1. The CDR3 is 14 amino acids. After removal of 4 bases from V and 5 bases from J, the junction contained 4 bases not matched to a gene. Germline values: CDR1 SGHDT, CDR2 YYEEEE. CDR3 coding DNA: TGTGCCAGCAGCCGACAGGGGGCCGGAGATACGCAGTATTTT. This encodes CASSRQGAGDTQYF.

This chain uses TRBV5-8 with TRBJ2-5, with 7 bases that match TRBD2. The CDR3 is 18 amino acids. V shed 1 base and J 1 base; nucleotides not matched to a gene: 13. Germline lookup yields CDR1 SGHTS and CDR2 YDEGEE. CDR3 residues: CASSLFFGAAGSQETQYF. The CDR3 coding sequence is TGTGCCAGCAGCTTGTTCTTTGGCGCAGCGGGGAGCCAAGAGACCCAGTACTTC. The whole variable domain, filled in from reference TRBV5-8 and TRBJ2-5, reads EAGVTQSPTHLIKTRGQQATLRCSPISGHTSVYWYQQALGLGLQFLLWYDEGEERNRGNFPPRFSGRQFPNYSSELNVNALELEDSALYLCASSLFFGAAGSQETQYFGPGTRLLVL.

The chain combines TRBV6-5 with TRBJ2-7, with 10 bases aligning to TRBD2. The trim removed 6 bases at V and 7 bases at J, leaving 12 bases unmatched. The CDR3 loop spans 15 amino acids. Germline loops: CDR1 MNHEY, CDR2 SVGAGI. DNA for the CDR3: TGTGCCAGCAGCAACCAGCGGGAGGGCCGAAGTGAGCAGTACTTC. It specifies CASSNQREGRSEQYF.

With respect to this clone: The DNA is left out, because the CDR3 cannot be placed on it with certainty; the CDR3 is given as TCRdb lists it. CDR3 sequence reads: CASGLAQAFNTGELFF. The rearrangement joins TRBV12-5 to TRBJ2-2; no check of the table's D call, TRBD1, against the DNA was made. Germline V gene lookup returns CDR1 LGHNT and CDR2 FRNRAP. The CDR3 spans 16 residues, counting both ends.

The chain carries TRBV18 and TRBJ2-2; 13 bases are a match to TRBD2. The V segment lost 5 bases and the J segment 4 bases; nucleotides outside the gene matches: 13. The CDR3 runs to 19 residues. CDR1 is KGHSH and CDR2 is LQKENI in the germline V gene. The CDR3 DNA follows: TGTGCCAGCTCAACCGTTACCGGGACTAGCGGGACCAGCACCGGGGAGCTGTTTTTT. This encodes CASSTVTGTSGTSTGELFF.

The CDR3 bases are TGTGCCAGCAGCTCCGGGACTAGCGGGAGTGAGAACATTCAGTACTTC. Its translation: CASSSGTSGSENIQYF. This chain connects TRBV5-6 to TRBJ2-4, with 14 bases aligning to TRBD2. V lost 3 bases to trimming and J lost 7 bases; unmatched junction nucleotides: 6. The germline gives CDR1 SGHDT, CDR2 YYEEEE. The CDR3 totals 16 residues.